This TCR beta chain was documented in a study of shared clonotypes between healthy human individuals. In the study overall: Every donor yielded three CD4 naive, three CD4 memory, two CD8 naive and one CD8 memory plate.

The study's findings and limits: At large depth, rarefaction still showed sorted-subset sequencing to be incomplete. A reduction in generation probabilities was seen for non-shared clonotypes relative to those shared by all four donors.

For each subset, genomic DNA was distributed in equal portions over several immunoSEQ plates. Only in-frame clones appear in the TCRdb table, and some are missing; sequencing was by immunoSEQ multiplex PCR. This sample has fewer than 850,000 clones, with about 90% found just once. CDR1 is MNHEY, CDR2 SMNVEV, per germline (reference sequence). CDR3 size: 16 residues. V dropped 5 bases and J dropped 2; count of bases not matched to a gene: 6. In regard to this clone: No antigen is known for it.

This clonotype was sampled from a man aged 18 to 29 in good health. Some clones in this sample may be carry-over from other donors' samples. The sequenced sample was memory CD8+ T cells from PBMCs. Subset reported: CD45RO+ cells pooled with CCR7-negative TemRA cells. The chain carries TRBV27 and TRBJ2-5; 12 bases are a match to TRBD2. CDR3 protein: CASSVTSGRRQETQYF. The CDR3 DNA follows: TGTGCCAGCAGTGTGACTAGCGGGAGACGACAAGAGACCCAGTACTTC.